This T cell receptor (beta chain) is from a study of cytomegalovirus exposure and HLA in healthy donors (dated by TCRdb to between 2016 and 2019). About the full investigation: According to a later analysis, one platform produced both the roughly 120 validation repertoires and the approximately 600 repertoires of the first cohort. The study aimed to test whether cataloging public T cell receptors could reveal signatures of past pathogen exposure. Along with the roughly 700-subject first cohort, a separate validation cohort of 120 different subjects was used. To predict cytomegalovirus infection status, the study combined high-throughput TCR immunosequencing, statistical association of individual TCRs with disease status, and machine learning.

A distance of 15 bases separates the germline ends of V and J, which lose 0 bases and 0 bases respectively. The CDR3 measures 18 amino acids from cysteine to phenylalanine. Of all the DNA, just the CDR3 is kept, 54 bases in frame from base 1. The germline V gene encodes CDR1 SGDLS and CDR2 YYNGEE. The donors were included in the validation cohort of 130 or so subjects, a group kept apart from the roughly 610-subject first cohort. Overall study results and their limits: In a later analysis, TCRs clustered in the first cohort were found to also tend to co-occur in the approximately 120 validation repertoires, with about 93% of cluster scores above 0. The study gave a list of under 200 TCR beta chains associated with cytomegalovirus. The validation cohort had no HLA typing available for a later analysis, so co-occurrence within that cohort was assessed over all 130 or so repertoires. The classifier was reported to diagnose cytomegalovirus status with high specificity and sensitivity in both the original cohort and the validation cohort. While some public TCRs were present in many individuals, most TCR sequences turned up only very rarely across donors. The authors suggested that the approach could potentially be extended to other disease states and immunological phenotypes. A few of the identified cytomegalovirus-associated TCR beta chains were confirmed in vitro to be specific for cytomegalovirus antigens.

A remark on this clone: Its antigen remains undetermined. Base qualities are not at hand, and no much larger clone is one base apart.

Library preparation employed the immunoSEQ multiplex PCR assay. In the original analysis: A statistical classification framework was developed to diagnose cytomegalovirus status using the catalog of TCR beta chain sequences. Held by TCRdb, this immuneACCESS table contains in-frame sequences only and omits some clones. Under half of the omission traces to an unresolved V gene where checked; the cause of the rest is unknown. That table supplies the V and J calls and clone size; D and trimming were determined from the DNA. The sample contains about 190,000 clones, about 86% of them found a single time. Jointly, the top ten make up 2.8% of the sample.

Material for sequencing was PBMCs. The clonotype originates from a woman aged 18-30 years in good health and CMV-seropositive. The chain employs TRBV9 and TRBJ1-4, with TRBD1 as a weak D call on 6 bases. CDR3 region: CASSVEGGPYATNEKLFF. The DNA sequence is TGTGCCAGCAGCGTAGAGGGGGGGCCGTATGCAACTAATGAAAAACTGTTTTTT. The full variable domain, with segments outside the CDR3 supplied by the reference TRBV9 and TRBJ1-4 proteins, appears as DSGVTQTPKHLITATGQRVTLRCSPRSGDLSVYWYQQSLDQGLQFLIQYYNGEERAKGNILERFSAQQFPDLHSELNLSSLELGDSALYFCASSVEGGPYATNEKLFFGSGTQLSVL.